One T cell receptor (beta chain) is described in this entry. This sample is drawn from a study of blood T cell repertoires in COVID-19. Study background: The United States, Italy and Spain provided the acute and convalescent COVID-19 samples.

V was pared by 1 base and J by 5 bases, with 3 bases of the junction left unmatched. The CDR3 length is 15 residues. Germline V lookup: CDR1 SGHVS, CDR2 FQNEAQ. Authors' processing steps: The authors estimated nucleated cell counts from reference gene primer amplification. Assay: immunoSEQ multiplex PCR; the TCRdb copy retains only in-frame clones and omits some. V, J and clone size are those of that table, while D and trimming were read from the DNA. The data contain 200,000 to 250,000 clones, roughly nine tenths of them singletons. The clonotype was recovered from a woman in her sixties or seventies who had recovered from COVID-19. This rearrangement joins TRBV7-8 to TRBJ1-4; 8 nucleotides line up with TRBD1. Source material: peripheral blood. The DNA of the CDR3 is TGTGCCAGCAGCTTAGTTACAGGGGGGAATGAAAAACTGTTTTTT. Its translation is CASSLVTGGNEKLFF.